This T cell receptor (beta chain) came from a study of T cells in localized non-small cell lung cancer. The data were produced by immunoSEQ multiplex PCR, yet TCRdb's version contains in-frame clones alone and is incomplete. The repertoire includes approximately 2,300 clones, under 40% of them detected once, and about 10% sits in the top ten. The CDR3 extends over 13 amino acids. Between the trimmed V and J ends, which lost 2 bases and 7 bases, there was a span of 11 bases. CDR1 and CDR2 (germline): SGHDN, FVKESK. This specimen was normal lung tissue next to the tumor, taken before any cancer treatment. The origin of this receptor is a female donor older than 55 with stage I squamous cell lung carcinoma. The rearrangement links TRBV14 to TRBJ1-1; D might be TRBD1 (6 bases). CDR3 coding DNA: TGTGCCAGCAGCCAACTGTCCAGGGGTGAAGCTTTCTTT. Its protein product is CASSQLSRGEAFF.